This entry lists 26 T cell receptor beta chains sequenced from one sample in a study of T cell clonality in common variable immunodeficiency. No antigen has been identified for these receptors. Repertoires were generated with immunoSEQ multiplex PCR, while TCRdb's copy carries only in-frame clones and drops some. This sample has roughly 40,000 clones and no singletons, with 5% to 6.5% in the ten largest. General observations from the study: Common variable immunodeficiency TCR beta sequences reportedly had fewer deletions and N-nucleotide insertions.

The sequenced sample consisted of peripheral blood mononuclear cells. The receptors stem from a human donor with common variable immunodeficiency.

To note about this clone: The read stops 3 residues short of the end of the CDR3; the missing end is completed from the germline J gene. The gene calls are TRBV19 and TRBJ1-5; a possible D gene is TRBD1 (5 bases). Deletions cut 3 bases from V and 6 bases from J, with 15 bases between. Germline V CDR1 and CDR2: LNHDA, SQIVND (reference sequence). The length of the CDR3 is 15 residues. This chain's CDR3 is CASSIGQGDRQPQHF. The CDR3 DNA, read in part, is TGTGCCAGTAGTATTGGCCAGGGTGATCGTCAGCCC.

Details on this clone: The read stops 3 residues short of the end of the CDR3; the missing end is completed from the germline J gene. J is TRBJ1-1 and V is TRBV7-9; possible D gene TRBD1, 6 bases. The CDR3 is 14 residues long. Per the germline V gene, CDR1 is SEHNR and CDR2 is FQNEAQ (reference sequence). V gave up 2 bases and J gave up 1 base, with 8 bases separating them. The CDR3 sequence is CASSLLQGNTEAFF. The sequenced CDR3 bases are TGTGCCAGCAGCTTATTACAGGGGAACACTGAA.

This clone showed up just a few times. The read ends 3 residues shy of where the CDR3 ends; the end is completed using the germline J gene. This chain joins TRBV7-9 and TRBJ1-6; maybe TRBD1 (6 bases). This CDR3 is built from 15 residues. Germline lookup yields CDR1 SEHNR and CDR2 FQNEAQ (reference sequence). The V end lost 0 bases, the J end lost 5 bases, and 8 bases lay between the germline ends. The CDR3 DNA, read in part, is TGTGCCAGCAGCTTAGCGGGGGCCCATAATTCACCC. Amino acids: CASSLAGAHNSP. The CDR3 in full is CASSLAGAHNSPLHF.

This clone has more than one count but fewer than ten. The DNA read from the CDR3 is TGTGCCTGGAGTGTACTTAGGAGGGGGGGAGAGACC. It is translated as CAWSVLRRGGET. The full CDR3 sequence reads CAWSVLRRGGETQYF. The chain joins TRBV30 to TRBJ2-5; D is possibly TRBD2 (7 bases). The sequence runs out 3 residues before the end of the CDR3; the remainder is reconstructed from the germline J gene. The CDR3 contains 15 residues. The germline CDR1 and CDR2 sequences are GTSNPN and SVGIG (reference sequence). V was clipped by 0 bases and J by 4 bases, with 15 bases between them. Supplemented by reference TRBV30 and TRBJ2-5, the full variable domain reads SQTIHQWPATLVQPVGSPLSLECTVEGTSNPNLYWYRQAAGRGLQLLFYSVGIGQISSEVPQNLSASRPQDRQFILSSKKLLLSDSGFYLCAWSVLRRGGETQYFGPGTRLLVL.

Concerning this clone itself: The missing CDR3 end, 3 residues past where the read stops, is filled in from the germline J gene. V and J are TRBV7-9 and TRBJ1-3, with D tentatively TRBD1 (5 bases). CDR3 length equals 13 residues. The V and J ends lost 11 bases and 2 bases respectively, with 13 bases between them. Germline V CDR1 and CDR2: SEHNR, FQNEAQ (reference sequence). Partial CDR3 DNA: TGTGCCTCACAACGGGGGACTGGAAACACC. Translating it yields CASQRGTGNT. The full-length CDR3 reads as CASQRGTGNTIYF.

At least ten counts were recorded for this clone. The covered CDR3 bases are TGCAGCGTTGAAGATTGGTTGGCGGGAACCTATTCAGATACG. Amino acid sequence: CSVEDWLAGTYSDT. The entire CDR3 is CSVEDWLAGTYSDTQYF. This chain links TRBV29-1 with TRBJ2-3; perhaps TRBD2 as D (6 bases). The sequenced fragment ends 3 residues before the CDR3 boundary, so the rest is inferred from the germline J gene. This CDR3 region has 17 residues. Trimming left V 0 bases short and J 4 bases short, with 20 bases between. Germline-derived CDR1 and CDR2 are SQVTM and ANQGSEA.

In its sample, this clone was seen many times. Read data end 3 residues before the CDR3 end; the end is taken from the germline J gene. This chain connects TRBV6-2 or TRBV6-3 to TRBJ1-6; 8 positions match TRBD1. Germline V gives CDR1 MNHEY, CDR2 SVGEGT. The V and J ends lost 7 bases and 10 bases, in that order; junction bases with no gene match: 9. This CDR3 has 14 amino acids. CDR3 DNA (partial): TGTGCCAGCACCGGACAGGGCCCTAGCTCACCC. Protein sequence: CASTGQGPSSP. The full CDR3 reads CASTGQGPSSPLHF.

This clone was found many times. The read ends 3 residues early relative to the CDR3; the germline J gene fills the gap. The V call is TRBV10-3, the J call TRBJ1-2, with 7 bases that match TRBD1. Trimming cost V 3 bases and J 4 bases; bases outside gene matches: 2. This CDR3 region has 13 residues. Per germline, CDR1 ENHRY and CDR2 SYGVKD. The CDR3 bases that were read are TGTGCCATCAGTGAACAGGGGAGCTATGGC. Residues: CAISEQGSYG. The whole CDR3 protein reads CAISEQGSYGYTF.

A few counts support this clone. The DNA ends 3 residues before the CDR3 does, and the rest of the CDR3 is filled in from the germline J gene. The rearrangement links TRBV7-9 to TRBJ2-4; TRBD1 aligns across 9 bases. Germline assignment: CDR1 SEHNR and CDR2 FQNEAQ (reference sequence). This CDR3 has 13 residues. Trimming removed 3 bases from V and 7 bases from J; junction bases left unmatched: 1. The sequenced CDR3 bases are TGTGCCAGCAGCTTTACAGGGGGCAACATT. Protein product: CASSFTGGNI. In full, the CDR3 is CASSFTGGNIQYF. Full variable domain (missing parts from reference TRBV7-9 and TRBJ2-4): DTGVSQNPRHKITKRGQNVTFRCDPISEHNRLYWYRQTLGQGPEFLTYFQNEAQLEKSRLLSDRFSAERPKGSFSTLEIQRTEQGDSAMYLCASSFTGGNIQYFGAGTRLSVL.

This clone has a handful of counts. With the read ending 3 residues before the CDR3 end, the germline J gene is used to fill in that end. The chain combines TRBV19 with TRBJ2-7, with 7 bases lining up with TRBD1. CDR1 and CDR2 from the germline V gene are LNHDA and SQIVND (reference sequence). V lost 6 bases to trimming and J lost 1 base; unmatched junction nucleotides: 3. The CDR3 has 13 amino acids. The CDR3 reads CASRRQGSYEQYF. The CDR3 DNA, read in part, is TGTGCCAGTAGACGACAGGGTTCCTACGAG. Full variable domain (rest looked up from reference TRBV19 and TRBJ2-7): DGGITQSPKYLFRKEGQNVTLSCEQNLNHDAMYWYRQDPGQGLRLIYYSQIVNDFQKGDIAEGYSVSREKKESFPLTVTSAQKNPTAFYLCASRRQGSYEQYFGPGTRLTVT.

This clone has only a few counts. The sequenced fragment ends 3 residues before the CDR3 boundary, so the rest is inferred from the germline J gene. The J gene is TRBJ2-7, the V gene TRBV13; TRBD1 aligns across 7 bases. This CDR3 comprises 15 residues. V shed 5 bases, J shed 1 base, and the junction held 8 bases outside the gene matches. Germline V lookup: CDR1 PRHDT, CDR2 FYEKMQ (reference sequence). CDR3 DNA, as far as it was read: TGTGCCAGCAGCCTCAGACAGGGTGGGTCCTACGAG. It translates to CASSLRQGGSYE. The CDR3 as a whole reads CASSLRQGGSYEQYF.

Worth noting for this clone: The read terminates 3 residues ahead of where the CDR3 ends, so the germline J gene completes it. This chain joins TRBV2 and TRBJ2-7; D possibly corresponds to TRBD1 (6 bases). CDR1 is SNHLY, CDR2 FYNNEI, per germline. The CDR3 length is 15 residues. V dropped 1 base and J dropped 3 bases, with 13 bases sitting between them. The CDR3 loop is CASSEDRAFHYEQYF. The sequenced CDR3 bases are TGTGCCAGCAGTGAAGACAGGGCCTTTCACTACGAG.

This clone was observed a few times. The read stops 3 residues short of the end of the CDR3; the missing end is completed from the germline J gene. The chain uses TRBV2 and TRBJ1-5; 7 nucleotides align to TRBD1. There are 14 residues in the CDR3. Trimming took 4 bases from V and 7 from J; bases not matched to a gene: 7. In germline, CDR1 is SNHLY, CDR2 FYNNEI. CDR3 loop: CASSVGRGEQPQHF. The CDR3 DNA, read in part, is TGTGCCAGCAGTGTCGGCAGGGGGGAGCAGCCC.

About this clone itself: Coverage ceases 3 residues before the CDR3 finishes, and the germline J gene fills in the end. The rearrangement uses TRBV11-2 and TRBJ2-7; D possibly corresponds to TRBD1 (5 bases). The CDR3 spans 15 residues. The V gene lost 5 bases and the J gene lost 4 bases, with 18 bases spanning the gap. Germline CDR1 and CDR2: SGHAT and FQNNGV. The CDR3 spells CASSGAGSRAYEQYF. The DNA read from the CDR3 is TGTGCCAGCAGCGGGGCCGGGTCCAGGGCGTACGAG.

This clone was observed many times. Read coverage stops 3 residues before the CDR3 terminus; the germline J gene supplies the remainder. V usage is TRBV7-9 and J usage is TRBJ1-1, with a tentative D call TRBD1 (5 bases). With 1 base removed from V and 3 bases from J, the gap between germline ends came to 9 bases. The V gene's germline CDR1 is SEHNR and CDR2 FQNEAQ (reference sequence). CDR3 length: 14 amino acids. The covered CDR3 bases are TGTGCCAGCAGCTTAGACTGGGGCGACACTGAA. It translates to CASSLDWGDTE. In full, the CDR3 is CASSLDWGDTEAFF.

CDR3: CASSLLDRVEEKLFF. CDR3 bases read: TGTGCCAGCAGCTTACTAGACAGGGTGGAGGAAAAA. V usage is TRBV7-9 and J usage is TRBJ1-4, with 7 nucleotides matching TRBD1. The sequenced fragment ends 3 residues before the CDR3 boundary, so the rest is inferred from the germline J gene. The CDR3 extends over 15 amino acids. V trimming: 2 bases; J trimming: 8 bases; junction bases outside the gene matches: 8. In germline, CDR1 is SEHNR, CDR2 FQNEAQ (reference sequence).

As concerns this clone: The read ends 3 residues before the CDR3 terminus; that terminus is restored from the germline J gene. The chain joins TRBV5-6 to TRBJ2-7, with D tentatively TRBD2 (6 bases). The CDR3 is 13 amino acids. Germline-derived CDR1 and CDR2 are SGHDT and YYEEEE. V lost 3 bases and J lost 2, with 9 bases in between. CDR3 sequence: CASSSGGPYEQYF. The covered CDR3 bases are TGTGCCAGCAGCTCAGGAGGGCCCTACGAG.

This clone is categorized as medium-sized. The CDR3 spells CASSIDMSTGGRGEQYF. CDR3 bases read: TGTGCCAGTAGTATAGATATGAGCACAGGGGGCAGGGGCGAG. The V call is TRBV19, the J call TRBJ2-7, with TRBD1 matching over 9 bases. The CDR3 goes on 3 residues after the read ends, and that part is filled in from the germline J gene. V was clipped by 0 bases and J by 6 bases; unmatched bases: 12. The CDR3 is 17 amino acids. Looked up from germline, CDR1 is LNHDA and CDR2 is SQIVND (reference sequence).

Of note for this clone: The read finishes 3 residues shy of the CDR3 end, and the germline J gene is used to complete it. The chain uses TRBV2 and TRBJ2-7, with 9 bases fitting TRBD1. The CDR3 length is 14 residues. Trimming removed 6 bases from V and 6 bases from J; junction bases left unmatched: 9. Germline V gives CDR1 SNHLY, CDR2 FYNNEI. The CDR3 loop is CASSVDRGAGEQYF. Partial CDR3 DNA: TGTGCCAGCAGCGTCGACAGGGGGGCTGGCGAG.

As regards this clone: The read stops 3 residues short of the end of the CDR3; the missing end is completed from the germline J gene. The chain has TRBV7-6 and TRBJ2-7; weak D call: TRBD1 (6 bases). The CDR3 contains 14 residues. V lost 2 bases and J 6 bases, leaving 14 bases between the germline ends. Germline values: CDR1 SGHVS, CDR2 FNYEAQ. The part of the CDR3 DNA that was read is TGTGCCAGCAGCTTAAGGGAACAGGGATTCGAG. Translated: CASSLREQGFE. The full CDR3 reads CASSLREQGFEQYF.

This clone was found many times. With the read ending 3 residues before the CDR3 end, the germline J gene is used to fill in that end. V usage is TRBV11-3 and J usage is TRBJ2-3, with TRBD2 matching over 8 bases. CDR3 length: 14 residues. V was pared by 3 bases and J by 4 bases, with 3 bases of the junction left unmatched. CDR1 is SGHNT, CDR2 YENEEA, per germline. Partial CDR3 DNA: TGTGCCAGCAGCTTCGCGGGGGGATCAGATACG. Its protein is CASSFAGGSDT. The complete CDR3 protein is CASSFAGGSDTQYF.

This clone was picked up a small number of times. Sequencing ends 3 residues short of the CDR3 end; the germline J gene provides the rest. The chain has TRBV7-8 and TRBJ2-1; D gene uncertain. Germline V gene data show CDR1 as SGHVS and CDR2 as FQNEAQ. This CDR3 has 13 residues. Trimming removed 4 bases from V and 4 bases from J, with 8 bases in between. The CDR3 region is CASSSGAYNEQFF. Partial CDR3 DNA: TGTGCCAGCAGCTCCGGAGCGTACAATGAG. Looking up the rest from reference TRBV7-8 and TRBJ2-1 gives the full variable domain: GAGVSQSPRYKVAKRGQDVALRCDPISGHVSLFWYQQALGQGPEFLTYFQNEAQLDKSGLPSDRFFAERPEGSVSTLKIQRTQQEDSAVYLCASSSGAYNEQFFGPGTRLTVL.

In regard to this clone: The sequenced fragment ends 3 residues before the CDR3 boundary, so the rest is inferred from the germline J gene. The chain recombines TRBV6-2 or TRBV6-3 with TRBJ2-1, with D possibly TRBD2 on 6 matching bases. The V gene lost 6 bases and the J gene lost 0 bases, with 12 bases spanning the gap. The V gene's germline CDR1 is MNHEY and CDR2 SVGEGT. The CDR3 totals 15 residues. The CDR3: CASSRTTSSYNEQFF. Incomplete CDR3 DNA: TGTGCCAGCAGCAGGACTACGAGCTCCTACAATGAG.

About this clone itself: The read ends 3 residues before the CDR3 terminus; that terminus is restored from the germline J gene. The chain links TRBV7-9 to TRBJ2-1; 9 positions agree with TRBD2. CDR3 length equals 14 residues. Germline V CDR1 and CDR2: SEHNR, FQNEAQ (reference sequence). V was pared by 5 bases and J by 6 bases, with 5 bases of the junction left unmatched. CDR3 region: CASSTGLAFNEQFF. Partial CDR3 DNA: TGTGCCAGCAGCACGGGACTAGCTTTCAATGAG.

In its sample, this clone was seen many times. The read is 3 residues too short to cover the CDR3 end, so that end is filled in from the germline J gene. The V gene is TRBV6-2 or TRBV6-3, the J gene TRBJ2-3, with D perhaps TRBD2 (6 bases). Deletions cut 7 bases from V and 3 bases from J, with 14 bases between. The CDR3 is made up of 14 amino acids. Germline CDR1 reads MNHEY; CDR2 reads SVGEGT. CDR3 loop: CASTFPGVTDTQYF. Incomplete CDR3 DNA: TGTGCCAGCACATTCCCGGGGGTTACAGATACG.

In this sample, this clone turned up a few times. The read is 3 residues too short to cover the CDR3 end, so that end is filled in from the germline J gene. V is TRBV6-1 and J is TRBJ2-2; 10 bases are shared with TRBD1. V gave up 4 bases and J gave up 4 bases; unmatched junction bases: 6. Germline CDR1 MNHNS, CDR2 SASEGT. This CDR3 is 16 amino acids long. Incomplete CDR3 DNA: TGTGCCAGCAGTGCAATCCGGGACAGGGGCACCGGGGAG. Amino acid sequence: CASSAIRDRGTGE. The CDR3 reads in full as CASSAIRDRGTGELFF.